Included here is one T cell receptor beta chain sequence, with context. Its antigen is still unknown. This entry is derived from a study of cytomegalovirus exposure and HLA in healthy donors. PCR primers comprised 60 Vbeta and 13 Jbeta primers. The data were produced by immunoSEQ multiplex PCR, yet TCRdb's version contains in-frame clones alone and is incomplete. This table has fewer than 200,000 clones, around 90% appearing once. The CDR3 length is 11 residues. Germline CDR1 is DFQATT and CDR2 is SNEGSKA (reference sequence). J gave up 13 bases and V 5 bases, and 8 bases lay outside the gene matches. Study outcomes and limitations: Earlier analysis looked at TCR beta V segments, and most were productive about 90% or about 30% of the time.

The source material was PBMCs. The receptor was isolated from a boy aged 2-15 years in good health and CMV-seronegative. The chain combines TRBV20-1 with TRBJ2-1; 7 positions match TRBD1. CDR3 DNA: TGCAGTGCTCATCATACAGGGGCACAGTTCTTC. It codes for CSAHHTGAQFF.